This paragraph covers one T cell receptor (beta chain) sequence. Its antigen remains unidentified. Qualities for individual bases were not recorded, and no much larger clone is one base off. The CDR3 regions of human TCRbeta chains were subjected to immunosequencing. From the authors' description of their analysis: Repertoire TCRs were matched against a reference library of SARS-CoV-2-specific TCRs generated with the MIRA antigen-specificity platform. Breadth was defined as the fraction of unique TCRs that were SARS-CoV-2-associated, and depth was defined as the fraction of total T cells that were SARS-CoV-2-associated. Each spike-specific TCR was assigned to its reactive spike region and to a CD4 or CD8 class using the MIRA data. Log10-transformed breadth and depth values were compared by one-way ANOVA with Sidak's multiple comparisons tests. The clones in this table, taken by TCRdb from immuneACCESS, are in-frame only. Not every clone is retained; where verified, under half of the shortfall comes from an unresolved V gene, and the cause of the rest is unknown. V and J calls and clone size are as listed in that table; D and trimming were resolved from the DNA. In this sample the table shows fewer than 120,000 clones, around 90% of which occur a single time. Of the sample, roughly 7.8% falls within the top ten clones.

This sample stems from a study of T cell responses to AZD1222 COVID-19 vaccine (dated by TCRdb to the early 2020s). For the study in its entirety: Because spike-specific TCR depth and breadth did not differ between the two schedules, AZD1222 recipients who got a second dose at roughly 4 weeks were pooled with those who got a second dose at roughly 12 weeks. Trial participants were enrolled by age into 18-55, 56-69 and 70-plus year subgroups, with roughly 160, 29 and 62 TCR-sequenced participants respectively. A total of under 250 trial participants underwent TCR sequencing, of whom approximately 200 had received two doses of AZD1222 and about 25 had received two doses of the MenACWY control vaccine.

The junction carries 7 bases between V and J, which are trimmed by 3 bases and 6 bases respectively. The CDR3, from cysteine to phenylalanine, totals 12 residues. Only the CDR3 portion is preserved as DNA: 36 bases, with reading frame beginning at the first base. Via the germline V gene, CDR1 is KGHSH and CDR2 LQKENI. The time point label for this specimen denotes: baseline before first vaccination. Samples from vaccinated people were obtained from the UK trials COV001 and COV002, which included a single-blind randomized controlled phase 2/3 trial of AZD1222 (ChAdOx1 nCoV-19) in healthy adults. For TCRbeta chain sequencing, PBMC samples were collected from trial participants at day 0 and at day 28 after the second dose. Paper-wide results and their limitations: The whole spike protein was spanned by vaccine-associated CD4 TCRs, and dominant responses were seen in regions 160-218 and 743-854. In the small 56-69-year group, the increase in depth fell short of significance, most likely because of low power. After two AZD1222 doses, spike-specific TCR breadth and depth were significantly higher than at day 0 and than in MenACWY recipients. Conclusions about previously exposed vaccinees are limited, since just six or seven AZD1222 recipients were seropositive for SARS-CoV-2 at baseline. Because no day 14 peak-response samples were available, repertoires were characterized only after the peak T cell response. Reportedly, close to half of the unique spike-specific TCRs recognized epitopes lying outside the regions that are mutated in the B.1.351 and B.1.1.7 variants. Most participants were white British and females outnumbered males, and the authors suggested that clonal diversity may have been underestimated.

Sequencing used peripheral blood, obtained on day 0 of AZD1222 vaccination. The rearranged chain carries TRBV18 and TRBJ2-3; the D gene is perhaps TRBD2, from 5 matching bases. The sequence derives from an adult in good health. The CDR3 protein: CASSPTGDTQYF. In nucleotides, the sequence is TGTGCCAGCTCACCTACGGGGGATACGCAGTATTTT.